The clone carrying this T cell receptor (beta chain) was recorded at least ten times. Its antigen is still unknown. The data stem from a study of T-cell reconstitution after alpha-beta-depleted transplantation in children. Study-wide points: About two months after transplant, alpha-beta T cells reportedly came from several hundred expanded graft clones. At day 60, the high TCRbeta diversity found in some patients originated from recipient T cells and thymic progenitors that had survived. One year post-transplant, T-cell counts and diversity were largely derived from T cells produced anew.

The junction had 3 bases not matched to a gene; V was cut back by 5 bases and J by 1 base. The CDR3 is made up of 14 amino acids. The V gene's germline CDR1 is MNHEY and CDR2 SVGEGT. Construction of the TCRbeta library involved unique molecular identifiers. TCRdb independently ran MiXCR on the PCR reads; one entry per CDR3 protein. The top ten clones hold under 8% of a sample with nearly 250,000 distinct CDR3 sequences, under 9.5% of them seen once. This chain uses TRBV6-2 or TRBV6-3 with TRBJ2-3; 7 nucleotides align to TRBD1. Sample: PBMCs, mostly from graft donor cells, taken 180 days after TCRalphabeta/CD19-depleted stem cell transplant. The source is a male patient between 5 and 17 years old who had a stem cell transplant for acute lymphoblastic leukemia, so the T cells may come from the graft donor. The chain's CDR3 is CASSQTGRTDTQYF. The CDR3 bases are TGTGCCAGCAGTCAGACAGGGCGCACAGATACGCAGTATTTT.